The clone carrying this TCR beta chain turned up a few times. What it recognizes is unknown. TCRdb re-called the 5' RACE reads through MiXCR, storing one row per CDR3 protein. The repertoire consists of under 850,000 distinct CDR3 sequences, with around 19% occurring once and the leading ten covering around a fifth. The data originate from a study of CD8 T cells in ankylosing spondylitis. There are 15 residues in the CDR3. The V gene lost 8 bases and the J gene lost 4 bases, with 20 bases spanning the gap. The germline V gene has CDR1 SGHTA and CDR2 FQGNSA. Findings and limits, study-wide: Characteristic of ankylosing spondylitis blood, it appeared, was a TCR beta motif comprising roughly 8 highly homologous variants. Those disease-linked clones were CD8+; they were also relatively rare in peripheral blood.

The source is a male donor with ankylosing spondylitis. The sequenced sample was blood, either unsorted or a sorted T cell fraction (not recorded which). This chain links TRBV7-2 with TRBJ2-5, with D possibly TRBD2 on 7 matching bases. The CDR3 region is CASRDWGGRAETQYF. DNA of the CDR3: TGTGCCAGCCGCGACTGGGGGGGGCGGGCAGAGACCCAGTACTTC. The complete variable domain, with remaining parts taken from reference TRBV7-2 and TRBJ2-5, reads GAGVSQSPSNKVTEKGKDVELRCDPISGHTALYWYRQSLGQGLEFLIYFQGNSAPDKSGLPSDRFSAERTGGSVSTLTIQRTQQEDSAVYLCASRDWGGRAETQYFGPGTRLLVL.